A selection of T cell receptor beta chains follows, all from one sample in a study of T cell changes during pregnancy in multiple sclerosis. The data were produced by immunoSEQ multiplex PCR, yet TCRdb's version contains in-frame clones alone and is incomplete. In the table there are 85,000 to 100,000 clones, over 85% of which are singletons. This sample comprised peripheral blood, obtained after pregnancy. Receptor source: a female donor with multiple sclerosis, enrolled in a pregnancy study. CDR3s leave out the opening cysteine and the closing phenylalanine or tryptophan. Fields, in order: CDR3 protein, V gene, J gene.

ASSGEENIQY	TRBV10-1	TRBJ2-4
ASRDIRGPYNEQF	TRBV11-2	TRBJ2-1
ASSEWKAGATEAF	TRBV25-1	TRBJ1-1
ASSQARDRYGYT	TRBV27	TRBJ1-2
ASSPQATSGRSGELF	TRBV9	TRBJ2-2
ASSSDRGYETQY	TRBV5-1	TRBJ2-5
ASSVSGTAQETQY	TRBV9	TRBJ2-5
ASSLPPLQVPDTQY	TRBV28	TRBJ2-3
ASSIDTGGNYGYT	TRBV19	TRBJ1-2
ASSPLGSPEQY	TRBV27	TRBJ2-7
ASSLGGQGSSGYT	TRBV7-2	TRBJ1-2
ASIKDGLVYYEQY	TRBV2	TRBJ2-7
ASSRSDRVTGNTIY	TRBV7-9	TRBJ1-3
ASSSPSGKNTGELF	TRBV11-3	TRBJ2-2
ASRTGGPSGTGELF	TRBV2	TRBJ2-2
ASSQRQGRGETQY	TRBV7-6	TRBJ2-5
ASSEPGMNTEAF	TRBV6-1	TRBJ1-1
ASSQDERRSGGYT	TRBV4-1	TRBJ1-2
ASSLAPRTGGSYEQY	TRBV13	TRBJ2-7
ASSLDSGDSYEQY	TRBV11-3	TRBJ2-7
ASSSGPQETQY	TRBV11-3	TRBJ2-5
ASSHLGRYEQY	TRBV7-8	TRBJ2-7
ASSQGLAEPNEQF	TRBV5-8	TRBJ2-1
ASSSLTTQY	TRBV7-9	TRBJ2-5
ASSQEGEGQPQH	TRBV4-1	TRBJ1-5
ASGDGNYEQY	TRBV2	TRBJ2-7
ASSAQQETEAF	TRBV19	TRBJ1-1
ASSYGQGLQPQH	TRBV6-5	TRBJ1-5
ASRKTGGEYGYT	TRBV19	TRBJ1-2
ASNRGSNGYT	TRBV6-1	TRBJ1-2
SVIAGGGEAKNIQY	TRBV29-1	TRBJ2-4
ASSNRQGGTGELF	TRBV11-2	TRBJ2-2
AWSVGTAVNTEAF	TRBV30	TRBJ1-1
AISESLTGSPLSEQY	TRBV10-3	TRBJ2-7
ASSYRPGNTGELF	TRBV6-5	TRBJ2-2
ASSSGGGSGNTIY	TRBV5-4	TRBJ1-3
ASSFGDSGNTIY	TRBV6-6	TRBJ1-3
ASSLLGGYEQY	TRBV27	TRBJ2-7
ASIGARGVNEQY	TRBV27	TRBJ2-7
ASSEEGDMETEAF	TRBV4-1	TRBJ1-1
ASSLDRVGVAF	TRBV7-2	TRBJ1-1
ASSRGQDYSNQPQH	TRBV28	TRBJ1-5
ASSLVSVLGGSYYNEQF	TRBV7-8	TRBJ2-1
ASSQDPQPGTGEGYEQY	TRBV4-2	TRBJ2-7
ASSLNRGLYQPQH	TRBV28	TRBJ1-5
ASSRQWSSHNEQF	TRBV28	TRBJ2-1
ASSPLGDSNQPQH	TRBV18	TRBJ1-5
ASSLALAGVYEQY	TRBV11-2	TRBJ2-7
ASSGGGGHTGELF	TRBV9	TRBJ2-2
ASSPTVGANTEAF	TRBV27	TRBJ1-1